These T cell receptor beta chains were read from a single sample in a study of shared clonotypes between healthy human individuals. Produced via immunoSEQ multiplex PCR; TCRdb's table is partial and in-frame only. The repertoire holds roughly 450,000 clones, with 60% to 85% as singletons. Sequenced sample: PBMCs. Receptor source: a middle-aged woman in good health. Some clones in this sample may be carry-over from other donors' samples. Each CDR3 is given with its conserved first and last residue. Fields, in order: D gene, V gene, J gene, clone size, CDR3 length, CDR3 protein, CDR3 DNA. The D gene is left open where the match is weak. Size values are once, few and many counts, or a class for expanded clones, and some rows have none.

>-|TRBV27|TRBJ2-1|-|16
CASSHPSGGSYNEQFF
TGTGCCAGCAGTCACCCGTCTGGCGGGTCCTACAATGAGCAGTTCTTC
>-|TRBV7-9|TRBJ2-7|-|14
CASTPSGGHYEQYF
TGTGCCAGCACTCCCTCCGGGGGGCACTACGAGCAGTACTTC
>TRBD2|TRBV6-4|TRBJ2-1|-|15
CASSPLAGSYNEQFF
TGTGCCAGCAGTCCTCTAGCGGGATCCTACAATGAGCAGTTCTTC
>TRBD1|TRBV30|TRBJ2-4|-|12
CAWKGAGDIQYF
TGTGCGTGGAAGGGGGCAGGTGACATTCAGTACTTC
>-|TRBV6-4|TRBJ2-5|-|15
CASSEGKGDQETQYF
TGTGCCAGCAGTGAGGGAAAGGGCGACCAAGAGACCCAGTACTTC
>TRBD1|TRBV5-1|TRBJ2-2|-|16
CASSFGTAPNTGELFF
TGCGCCAGCAGCTTTGGGACAGCCCCGAACACCGGGGAGCTGTTTTTT
>-|TRBV9|TRBJ2-3|once|13
CASSVAPSDTQYF
TGTGCCAGCAGCGTAGCCCCATCAGATACGCAGTATTTT
>-|TRBV28|TRBJ2-7|-|15
CASRFTGHGAYEQYF
TGTGCCAGCAGATTCACCGGCCACGGGGCCTACGAGCAGTACTTC
>-|TRBV6-6|TRBJ1-5|-|14
CAIQPNPSNQPQHF
TGTGCCATCCAGCCCAACCCAAGCAATCAGCCCCAGCATTTT
>-|TRBV6-1|TRBJ2-1|-|14
CASTGSSSYNEQFF
TGTGCCAGTACGGGATCGAGCTCCTACAATGAGCAGTTCTTC
>-|TRBV4-1|TRBJ2-6|-|16
CASSQDGGFGANVLTF
TGCGCCAGCAGCCAAGATGGGGGCTTTGGGGCCAACGTCCTGACTTTC
>-|TRBV5-4|TRBJ2-3|once|17
CASSPESSGYGWDTQYF
TGTGCCAGCAGCCCTGAGAGTAGCGGTTACGGGTGGGATACGCAGTATTTT
>-|TRBV19|TRBJ2-2|-|15
CASSPRVGGAGELFF
TGTGCCAGCAGCCCCAGGGTGGGCGGCGCCGGGGAGCTGTTTTTT
>-|TRBV6-4|TRBJ2-2|-|15
CASRQQGIGTGELFF
TGTGCCAGCAGACAACAGGGAATAGGTACCGGGGAGCTGTTTTTT
>-|TRBV5-6|TRBJ1-2|-|14
CASSLVGVVDGYTF
TGTGCCAGCAGCTTGGTCGGTGTGGTTGATGGCTACACCTTC
>-|TRBV5-1|TRBJ2-3|few|16
CASSLALRGFTDTQYF
TGCGCCAGCAGCTTGGCTCTGCGGGGTTTCACAGATACGCAGTATTTT
>TRBD1|TRBV18|TRBJ1-1|-|13
CASSGDRNTEAFF
TGTGCCAGCTCAGGGGACAGGAACACTGAAGCTTTCTTT
>-|TRBV28|TRBJ1-1|-|13
CASWEPRNTEAFF
TGTGCCAGCTGGGAGCCCCGAAACACTGAAGCTTTCTTT
>-|TRBV7-6|TRBJ1-1|-|13
CASSADSNTEAFF
TGTGCCAGCAGCGCGGACAGTAACACTGAAGCTTTCTTT
>-|TRBV7-3|TRBJ1-2|once|15
CASSPFEGGLGGYTF
TGTGCCAGCAGCCCCTTCGAAGGGGGGTTAGGCGGCTACACCTTC
>TRBD1|TRBV18|TRBJ2-2|few|15
CASSPGQGNTGELFF
TGTGCCAGCTCACCGGGACAGGGCAACACCGGGGAGCTGTTTTTT
>-|TRBV7-2|TRBJ1-5|-|12
CASSSSGQPQHF
TGTGCCAGCAGCTCGAGTGGTCAGCCCCAGCATTTT
>TRBD1|TRBV28|TRBJ2-5|-|15
CASFGHRGIVETQYF
TGTGCCAGTTTCGGCCACAGGGGAATCGTTGAGACCCAGTACTTC
>-|TRBV5-1|TRBJ2-5|-|13
CASSMTGGETQYF
TGCGCCAGCAGCATGACAGGTGGGGAGACCCAGTACTTC
>-|TRBV5-1|TRBJ2-2|-|13
CASSRASTGELFF
TGCGCCAGCAGTAGGGCGAGTACCGGGGAGCTGTTTTTT
>-|TRBV19|TRBJ2-5|-|14
CASSINSFQETQYF
TGTGCCAGTAGTATAAACAGCTTCCAAGAGACCCAGTACTTC
>TRBD1|TRBV19|TRBJ1-1|-|16
CASSTLPGTGNTEAFF
TGTGCCAGTAGTACACTACCCGGGACAGGCAACACTGAAGCTTTCTTT
>-|TRBV11-2|TRBJ2-7|-|15
CASSLDLGRSYEQYF
TGTGCCAGCAGCTTAGATCTGGGGAGATCCTACGAGCAGTACTTC
>-|TRBV2|TRBJ2-3|-|14
CASSVDGSTDTQYF
TGTGCCAGCAGTGTAGACGGGAGCACAGATACGCAGTATTTT
>TRBD2|TRBV5-1|TRBJ2-3|-|15
CASSLTSGSTDTQYF
TGCGCCAGCAGCCTGACTAGCGGGAGCACAGATACGCAGTATTTT
>-|TRBV5-4|TRBJ2-7|-|14
CASSPGGVAYEQYF
TGTGCCAGCAGCCCCGGGGGAGTGGCCTACGAGCAGTACTTC
>-|TRBV6-6|TRBJ1-5|-|12
CASSLWGQPQHF
TGTGCCAGCAGCCTATGGGGTCAGCCCCAGCATTTT
>TRBD1|TRBV25-1|TRBJ2-3|once|13
CASTGGAWDTQYF
TGTGCCAGCACAGGGGGCGCTTGGGATACGCAGTATTTT
>TRBD2|TRBV30|TRBJ2-3|once|13
CAWTSGTPDTQYF
TGTGCCTGGACTAGCGGGACCCCAGATACGCAGTATTTT
>TRBD1|TRBV18|TRBJ2-7|few|14
CASSAGTGYKEQYF
TGTGCCAGCTCTGCCGGGACAGGCTATAAAGAGCAGTACTTC
>TRBD2|TRBV30|TRBJ2-7|-|16
CAWVPKGLADSYEQYF
TGTGCCTGGGTGCCCAAGGGACTAGCGGATTCCTACGAGCAGTACTTC
>-|TRBV10-2|TRBJ2-5|-|14
CASSTVGSQETQYF
TGCGCCAGCAGCACCGTCGGTTCCCAAGAGACCCAGTACTTC
>-|TRBV20-1|TRBJ1-2|-|8
CSAGGHFF
TGCAGTGCTGGTGGACATTTCTTC
>TRBD2|TRBV10-1|TRBJ2-2|-|14
CASRGSGAFGELFF
TGCGCCAGCAGGGGAAGCGGGGCGTTCGGGGAGCTGTTTTTT
>-|TRBV5-1|TRBJ1-2|-|15
CASRPLIGGQAGYTF
TGCGCCAGCAGACCCCTAATTGGGGGGCAGGCTGGCTACACCTTC
>TRBD2|TRBV6-7|TRBJ2-1|-|17
CASSYTVWAGGPCEQFF
TGTGCCAGCAGTTACACGGTCTGGGCGGGAGGGCCGTGTGAGCAGTTCTTC
>-|TRBV19|TRBJ2-5|-|13
CASRGPGGKTQYF
TGTGCCAGTAGGGGGCCTGGGGGGAAGACCCAGTACTTC
>TRBD1|TRBV2|TRBJ2-7|-|17
CASSEEKSLGQGYEQYF
TGTGCCAGCAGTGAAGAGAAGAGCCTTGGACAGGGCTACGAGCAGTACTTC
>TRBD2|TRBV7-2|TRBJ2-5|once|13
CASTASGRETQYF
TGTGCCAGCACCGCTAGCGGGAGGGAGACCCAGTACTTC
>-|TRBV15|TRBJ1-3|once|14
CATSASDLGNTIYF
TGTGCCACCAGCGCTTCAGATCTGGGAAACACCATATATTTT
>TRBD2|TRBV11-3|TRBJ2-3|-|16
CASSSELAGGMDTQYF
TGTGCCAGCAGCTCTGAACTAGCGGGAGGGATGGATACGCAGTATTTT